The 6 T cell receptor beta chains given below trace back to one sample, sequenced in a study of blood T cell repertoires in COVID-19. Measured with immunoSEQ multiplex PCR; TCRdb has only the in-frame clones, and not every one. The table records 140,000 to 150,000 clones, around nine tenths of them present only once. Sequencing was carried out using peripheral blood. These receptors all stem from a human donor in a cohort sampled during active COVID-19.

The J gene is TRBJ1-1, the V gene TRBV5-5; D may be TRBD1 (5 bases). The CDR3 sequence is 14 residues long. From germline, CDR1 is SGHKS and CDR2 YYEKEE (reference sequence). V was pared by 1 base and J by 1 base, with 8 bases between. CDR3 in amino acids: CASSLRGTNTEAFF. CDR3 DNA sequence: TGTGCCAGCAGCTTGAGGGGAACGAACACTGAAGCTTTCTTT.

The rearrangement uses TRBV12-3 or TRBV12-4 and TRBJ1-2; D is undetermined. V was pared by 1 base and J by 6 bases, with 6 bases between. The CDR3 sequence is 12 residues long. The CDR3 region has the DNA TGTGCCAGCAGTTTAGTAGGAGATGGCTACACCTTC. It specifies CASSLVGDGYTF.

The rearrangement links TRBV7-3 to TRBJ2-1, with 10 bases fitting TRBD1. The CDR3 spans 15 residues. The germline CDR1 and CDR2 sequences are SGHTA and FQGTGA. The junction had 6 bases not matched to a gene; V was cut back by 4 bases and J by 6 bases. This CDR3 is CASSSTGGVGNEQFF. The CDR3 DNA reads as TGTGCCAGCAGCTCGACAGGGGGCGTTGGCAATGAGCAGTTCTTC.

The CDR3 spells CASSQDRGPEALKNTEAFF. In nucleotides, the CDR3 is TGCGCCAGCAGCCAAGATAGAGGGCCGGAGGCCCTCAAGAACACTGAAGCTTTCTTT. V gene TRBV4-3 combines with J gene TRBJ1-1; D is unresolved. Germline V gives CDR1 LGHNA, CDR2 YSLEER. Trimming took off 0 bases at V and 1 base at J, with 21 bases between the two ends. This CDR3 region has 19 residues.

This chain uses TRBV2 with TRBJ2-3, with 7 positions matching TRBD1. V shed 6 bases and J 2 bases; nucleotides not matched to a gene: 11. CDR1 and CDR2 from the germline V gene are SNHLY and FYNNEI. This CDR3 has 16 amino acids. CDR3 coding DNA: TGTGCCAGCAGCGTTGGATGGGACAGATACACAGATACGCAGTATTTT. Translation gives CASSVGWDRYTDTQYF.

This clone turned up a few times. The chain is built from TRBV27 and TRBJ1-4; D is uncertain. The CDR3 is 14 amino acids. Germline-derived CDR1 and CDR2 are MNHEY and SMNVEV (reference sequence). V lost 5 bases to trimming and J lost 7 bases, with 14 bases between them. CDR3 bases: TGTGCCAGCAGTCGGCCAGGACTTGGTGAAAAACTGTTTTTT. It codes for CASSRPGLGEKLFF.